This entry describes one T cell receptor beta chain. Antigen specificity is unknown. This sample is drawn from a study of cytomegalovirus exposure and HLA in healthy donors. Study results and caveats: Later analysis indicated greater clonal expansion among HLA-associated TCR beta chains than among equally common other chains.

The PCR employed 60 Vbeta primers together with 13 Jbeta primers. Sequencing was performed with immunoSEQ multiplex PCR; in TCRdb, only in-frame clones are kept and a portion is missing. The data show 200,000 to 250,000 clones, 70% to 90% seen once. V shed 10 bases and J shed 6 bases, with 17 bases lying between them. The CDR3 has 12 residues. The germline CDR1 and CDR2 sequences are SGHRS and YFSETQ. The chain has TRBV5-1 and TRBJ2-7, with D tentatively TRBD1 (6 bases). The sample comprised PBMCs. This sequence originates from a man aged 25-45 years in good health and CMV-seronegative. The CDR3 sequence: CAFARGIGEQYF. The CDR3 DNA follows: TGCGCCTTTGCCAGGGGAATAGGCGAGCAGTACTTC. Looking up the rest from reference TRBV5-1 and TRBJ2-7 gives the full variable domain: KAGVTQTPRYLIKTRGQQVTLSCSPISGHRSVSWYQQTPGQGLQFLFEYFSETQRNKGNFPGRFSGRQFSNSRSEMNVSTLELGDSALYLCAFARGIGEQYFGPGTRLTVT.